Shown below are 5 T cell receptor beta chains from a single sample sequenced in a study of blood T cells in healthy people across ages. The use of a sample-barcoded 5' primer and a J-beta primer mix characterized a second PCR of about 7 to 12 cycles. Each CDR3 protein gets one entry after TCRdb re-called the 5' RACE reads with MiXCR. The sample lists around 1,500,000 distinct CDR3 sequences; 42% were seen once. The sample was blood. These receptor sequences come from a woman under 30 in good health.

The genes are TRBV5-1 and TRBJ1-1, with 9 bases matching TRBD1. Germline assignment: CDR1 SGHRS and CDR2 YFSETQ. Trimming took 5 bases from V and 0 from J; bases not matched to a gene: 11. This CDR3 is built from 17 residues. In nucleotides, the CDR3 is TGCGCCAGCAGTTCCCTGGACAGGGGCGTCATGAACACTGAAGCTTTCTTT. It codes for CASSSLDRGVMNTEAFF.

This clonotype was detected only once. The chain combines TRBV24-1 with TRBJ2-1, with D maybe TRBD1 (5 bases). The germline V gene encodes CDR1 KGHDR and CDR2 SFDVKD. The CDR3 runs 16 residues. V was shortened by 3 bases and J by 1 base, with 12 bases between the two germline ends. The CDR3 bases are TGTGCCACCAGTGATCGACAGTGGGTGTCCTACAATGAGCAGTTCTTC. This translates into CATSDRQWVSYNEQFF.

The rearrangement joins TRBV24-1 to TRBJ2-3; D remains ambiguous. The CDR3 has 12 amino acids. Germline loops: CDR1 KGHDR, CDR2 SFDVKD. The V end was cut by 9 bases, the J end by 6 bases, with 12 bases between. The CDR3 nucleotides read TGTGCCACCTCAACCGTAACCGATACGCAGTATTTT. Protein: CATSTVTDTQYF.

This chain joins TRBV29-1 and TRBJ2-7, with 10 bases that match TRBD1. Unmatched junction bases numbered 11, after V lost 6 bases and J lost 6 bases. Germline loops: CDR1 SQVTM, CDR2 ANQGSEA. This CDR3 spans 14 amino acids. This chain's CDR3 is CSVPTGTGVGEQYF. The CDR3 DNA sequence: TGCAGCGTACCTACCGGGACAGGGGTTGGCGAGCAGTACTTC.

At least ten counts were recorded for this clonotype. The chain carries TRBV12-3 or TRBV12-4 and TRBJ1-2; unclear D gene. Trimming stripped 7 bases from V and 4 bases from J, with 7 bases between. The CDR3 length is 11 residues. CDR3 nucleotides: TGTGCCAGCACGGACGGCTATGGCTACACCTTC. Its translation: CASTDGYGYTF.